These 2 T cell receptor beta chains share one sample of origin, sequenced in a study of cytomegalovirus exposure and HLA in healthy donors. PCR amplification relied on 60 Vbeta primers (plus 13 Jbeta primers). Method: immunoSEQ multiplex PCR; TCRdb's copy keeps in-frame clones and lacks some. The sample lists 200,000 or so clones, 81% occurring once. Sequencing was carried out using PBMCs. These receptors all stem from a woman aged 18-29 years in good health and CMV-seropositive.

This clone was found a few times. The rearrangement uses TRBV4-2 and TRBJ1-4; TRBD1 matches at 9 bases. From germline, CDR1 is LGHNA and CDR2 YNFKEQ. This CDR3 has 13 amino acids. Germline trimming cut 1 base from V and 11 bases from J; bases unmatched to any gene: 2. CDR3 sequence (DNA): TGTGCCAGCAGCCAAGGGACAGGGGAGAAACTGTTTTTT. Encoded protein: CASSQGTGEKLFF.

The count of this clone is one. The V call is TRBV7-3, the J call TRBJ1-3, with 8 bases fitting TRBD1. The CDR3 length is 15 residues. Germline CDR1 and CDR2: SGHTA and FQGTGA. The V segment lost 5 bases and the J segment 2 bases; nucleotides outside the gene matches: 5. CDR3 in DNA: TGTGCCAGCAGCGCTACAGGGGGGGCTGGAAACACCATATATTTT. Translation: CASSATGGAGNTIYF.